This T cell receptor beta chain was observed in a study of T cells in Graves' hyperthyroidism and ophthalmopathy. Trimming took off 7 bases at V and 4 bases at J, with 7 bases between the two ends. The CDR3 is made up of 11 amino acids. Per germline, CDR1 LNHDA and CDR2 SQIVND (reference sequence). Amplification targeted TCR beta CDR3 regions from RNA transcripts. HTBI primers drove first-round RT-PCR of the TCR CDR3. TCRdb redid the calling of the multiplex PCR reads with MiXCR, one entry per CDR3 protein. The top ten hold roughly 13% of the sample, which has roughly 420,000 distinct CDR3 sequences, approximately 14% seen once.

The clonotype was recovered from a woman in her late teens or twenties with Graves' hyperthyroidism. This rearrangement joins TRBV19 to TRBJ1-1; D unclear. Sequenced input: blood. CDR3 amino acids: CASTPGTEAFF. Here the CDR3 DNA reads TGTGCCAGTACTCCGGGCACTGAAGCTTTCTTT.